Here is one TCR beta chain with its context. Original methodology: Reference gene primers were amplified, and this amplification served to estimate nucleated cell counts. Sequenced by immunoSEQ multiplex PCR; TCRdb stores in-frame clones only, minus some. V and J calls and clone size follow that table, whereas D and trimming were derived from the DNA. The sample lists under 200,000 clones; around four fifths were seen once. This record comes from a study of blood T cell repertoires in COVID-19. Study context: The origin of the acute and convalescent COVID-19 samples was the United States, Italy and Spain. In each case, the material was cDNA or gDNA derived from T cells, B-cell-depleted T cells, or PBMCs.

Seattle patients were enrolled during active infection and followed longitudinally. Germline values: CDR1 SNHLY, CDR2 FYNNEI. The V and J ends lost 8 bases and 0 bases respectively, with 7 bases between them. The CDR3 loop spans 13 amino acids. Sequences were obtained from peripheral blood. The gene calls are TRBV2 and TRBJ1-4; D call uncertain. The TCR sequence derives from a woman older than 75 with COVID-19, enrolled during active disease. In nucleotides, the CDR3 is TGTGCCAGCCGGTTGACAACTAATGAAAAACTGTTTTTT. This codes for CASRLTTNEKLFF.